This T cell receptor (beta chain) is drawn from a study of radiation and T cells in renal cell carcinoma (dated by TCRdb to between 2020 and 2021). With respect to the entire study: TCR beta sequencing covered 50 to 55 samples in total, comprising around 25 tumors and roughly 27 peripheral blood samples. The last blood draw happened 4 weeks after radiation, timed to coincide with nephrectomy. In the 40 to 60 samples combined, some 4,100,000 unique CDR3 nucleotide sequences were found, encoding about 2.7 million unique CDR3 amino acid sequences.

The sample's time point label, decoded: blood 4 weeks post-SBRT, at nephrectomy. The intended sense of this specimen's treatment or condition label: 15 Gy SBRT to primary tumor, nephrectomy 4 weeks later. The samples were obtained from a clinical trial, where primary renal cell carcinomas were treated with 15 Gy stereotactic body radiation therapy and then removed by nephrectomy 4 weeks afterward. To track tumor-enriched clonotypes, serial peripheral blood was sampled from radiation-treated patients at baseline and at 2 weeks and 4 weeks after SBRT. All patients had renal cell carcinoma with clear cell pathology. The QIAamp DNA Blood Mini Kit (Qiagen) was used to prepare genomic DNA for TCR sequencing. The analyses included only samples that passed all quality control checks. The CDR1 and CDR2 encoded by the germline V gene (reference sequence) are LNHDA and SQIVND. V lost 5 bases and J lost 7 bases, and the count of bases not matched to a germline gene is 13. The CDR3 contains 16 residues, cysteine and phenylalanine counted. Only the CDR3 part of the read is kept: 48 bases, read in frame from the first base.

The paper as a whole reports these results and caveats: The single-armed trial design could not address effects of radiation dose or scheduling on the TCR repertoire. Tracking of blood repertoire dynamics stopped at approximately four weeks after treatment, with no follow-up past that point. No pretreatment tumor biopsies were available, so the baseline intratumoral presence of clonotypes could not be determined. An increase in top tumor clonotypes in blood was observed from baseline to 2 weeks post-radiation, followed by contraction by 4 weeks, which was taken to suggest transient expansion of tumor-resident clones.

Following the manufacturer's recommendations, the immunoSEQ kit was used to generate TCR beta libraries from genomic DNA. To prepare the libraries, a first multiplex PCR with proprietary primers was run, followed by a second PCR that added unique barcodes, and a bead cleanup was done after each round. Each sample batch included a kit-provided positive control reaction and a negative control reaction. The final libraries were assessed on an Agilent 4200 TapeStation D1000 ScreenTape, pooled by volume, and quantified by qPCR. An Illumina NextSeq500 fitted with a MidOutput 150-cycle cartridge performed the sequencing, running 156 Read1 cycles and 15 Index1 cycles with the kit's custom primers. The pooled library was loaded at 0.85 to 1 pM, with a roughly 21% PhiX control spiked in. As for how the authors treated the data: The vendor-processed data were analyzed in R, and a clonotype was defined as all T cells that share the same CDR3 nucleotide sequence. In the clone abundance analyses, frequencies were normalized to the 10,000 most abundant clones in each sample. Public T cell clones, which averaged fewer than five per sample, were excluded before analysis. Tumor-enriched and baseline blood-enriched clonotypes were defined by at least a 32-fold difference in abundance between compartments. A beta-binomial differential abundance model was used to identify clonotypes that were expanded or contracted between blood time points. Tumor-blood repertoire similarity was measured with the Baroni-Urbani and Buser coefficient, and group comparisons used two-tailed Wilcoxon tests in R. The source is immuneACCESS, and TCRdb retained only in-frame sequences with V and J called. Part of the clones is not carried over; for the studies checked, unresolved V genes explain less than half of this, and the remainder is unexplained. V and J calls and clone size come straight from that table; D and trimming were deduced from the DNA. A total of around 100,000 clones appear in this sample, 75% to 85% of them only once. The ten largest clonotypes hold approximately 7.3% of the sample.

Comment on this clone: The target of this receptor is not known. Per-base quality was not reported, and no clone a single base away is much larger than it.

The starting material was blood, obtained from a patient whose treatment included radiotherapy and nephrectomy. The sequence links TRBV19 to TRBJ1-4, with 7 junctional bases fitting TRBD1. This clonotype was obtained from a man aged 55 to 70 with renal cell carcinoma. This receptor carries the CDR3 CASSRRQGRSSEKLFF. The DNA sequence is TGTGCCAGTAGTCGCCGACAGGGTAGGAGTAGTGAAAAACTGTTTTTT.